The entry that follows covers one TCR beta chain sequence. There is no known antigen for this receptor. The sample holds no much larger clone one base away, and base qualities are not on file. The data derive from a study of T cell responses to AZD1222 COVID-19 vaccine (dated by TCRdb to the early 2020s). Regarding the complete study: A total of approximately 240 trial participants underwent TCR sequencing, of whom 207 received two doses of AZD1222 and about 25 received two doses of the MenACWY control vaccine. Trial participants were enrolled by age into 18-55, 56-69 and 70-plus year subgroups, with approximately 150, 30 and 60 TCR-sequenced participants respectively.

According to the germline V gene (reference sequence), CDR1 reads GTSNPN and CDR2 reads SVGIG. V is shortened by 4 bases, J by 0 bases, and the region joining them spans 6 bases. The CDR3 spans 12 residues, from the cysteine through the phenylalanine. The read is trimmed to its CDR3 DNA, 36 bases read in frame from base 1. Study-wide conclusions, independent of this receptor: Most participants were white British and females outnumbered males, and the authors suggested that clonal diversity may have been underestimated. Reportedly, almost half of the unique spike-specific TCRs recognized epitopes lying outside the regions that are mutated in the B.1.351 and B.1.1.7 variants. The 56-69-year group was small, and its depth increase did not reach significance, likely because of low power. Conclusions about previously exposed vaccinees are limited because only a handful of AZD1222 recipients were SARS-CoV-2 seropositive at baseline. No day 14 peak-response samples were available, so repertoires were characterized only after the peak T cell response. Spike-specific TCR breadth and depth rose significantly after two AZD1222 doses compared with day 0 and with MenACWY recipients. The vaccine-associated CD4 TCRs covered the entire spike protein, and the dominant responses fell in regions 160-218 and 743-854.

The CDR3 regions of human TCRbeta chains were analyzed by immunosequencing. Per the original workflow: Repertoire TCRs were checked for matches against a reference library of SARS-CoV-2-specific TCRs that had been generated using the MIRA antigen-specificity platform. Breadth was defined as the fraction of unique TCRs that were SARS-CoV-2-associated. Depth was defined as the fraction of total T cells that were SARS-CoV-2-associated. Using the MIRA data, each spike-specific TCR was mapped to the spike region that the TCR reacts to and placed in a CD4 or CD8 class. Log10-transformed breadth and depth values were compared by one-way ANOVA with Sidak's multiple comparisons tests. Here the immuneACCESS table is served through TCRdb, limited to in-frame sequences with V and J called. Missing clones are a known gap in these copies; in checked studies unresolved V genes cover under half, and the rest lacks a known reason. V and J calls and clone size follow that table, whereas D and trimming were derived from the DNA. The sample has about 130,000 clones on record, 85% to 95% of them singletons. The top ten clones comprise roughly 7.1% of the sample.

The sample's time point label, in plain terms: about 28 days (+/-7) after the second vaccine dose. AZD1222 recipients whose second dose came at about 4 weeks and those whose second dose came at about 12 weeks were combined into one group, since spike-specific TCR depth and breadth did not differ between the two schedules. Vaccinee samples were obtained from the UK trials COV001 and COV002, which included a single-blind randomized controlled phase 2/3 trial of AZD1222 (ChAdOx1 nCoV-19) in healthy adults. Trial participant PBMC samples were collected at day 0 and day 28 after the second dose for TCRbeta chain sequencing.

This receptor chain uses TRBV30 and TRBJ1-1; the D gene assignment is ambiguous. The clonotype originates from an adult who received the AZD1222 COVID-19 vaccine. Specimen: peripheral blood, collected 28 days after the second AZD1222 dose. The DNA sequence follows: TGTGCCTGGATCTCGTTGAACACTGAAGCTTTCTTT. Its translation reads: CAWISLNTEAFF.